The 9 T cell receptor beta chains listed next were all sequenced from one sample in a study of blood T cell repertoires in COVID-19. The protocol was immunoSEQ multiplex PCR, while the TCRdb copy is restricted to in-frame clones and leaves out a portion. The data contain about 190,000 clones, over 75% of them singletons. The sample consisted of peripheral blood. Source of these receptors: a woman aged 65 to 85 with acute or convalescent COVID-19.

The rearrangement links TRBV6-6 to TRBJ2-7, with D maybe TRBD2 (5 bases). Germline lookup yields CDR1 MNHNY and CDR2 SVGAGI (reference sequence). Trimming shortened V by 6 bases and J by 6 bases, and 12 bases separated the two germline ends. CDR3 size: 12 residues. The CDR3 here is CASSYLRGEQYF. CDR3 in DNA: TGTGCCAGCAGCTACCTTCGGGGCGAGCAGTACTTC.

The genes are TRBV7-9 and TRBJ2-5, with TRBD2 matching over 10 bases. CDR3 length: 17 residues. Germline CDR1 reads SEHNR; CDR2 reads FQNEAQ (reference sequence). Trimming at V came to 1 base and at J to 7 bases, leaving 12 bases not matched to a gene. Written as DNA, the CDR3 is TGTGCCAGCAGCTTAGGATGGACTAGCGGACCTCCGGGGACCCAGTACTTC. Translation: CASSLGWTSGPPGTQYF.

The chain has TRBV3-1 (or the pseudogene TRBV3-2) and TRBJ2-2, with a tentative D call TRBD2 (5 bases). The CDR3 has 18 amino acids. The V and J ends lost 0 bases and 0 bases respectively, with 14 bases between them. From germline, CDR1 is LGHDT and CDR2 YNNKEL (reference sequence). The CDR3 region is CASSQERERRANTGELFF. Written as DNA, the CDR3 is TGTGCCAGCAGCCAAGAAAGGGAGCGTAGGGCGAACACCGGGGAGCTGTTTTTT.

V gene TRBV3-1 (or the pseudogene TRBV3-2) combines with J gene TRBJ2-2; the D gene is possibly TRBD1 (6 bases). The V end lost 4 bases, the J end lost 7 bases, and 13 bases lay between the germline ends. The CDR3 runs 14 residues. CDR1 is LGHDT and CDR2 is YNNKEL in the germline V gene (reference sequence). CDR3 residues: CASSLSGDVGELFF. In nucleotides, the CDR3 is TGTGCCAGCAGCCTATCAGGGGATGTCGGGGAGCTGTTTTTT.

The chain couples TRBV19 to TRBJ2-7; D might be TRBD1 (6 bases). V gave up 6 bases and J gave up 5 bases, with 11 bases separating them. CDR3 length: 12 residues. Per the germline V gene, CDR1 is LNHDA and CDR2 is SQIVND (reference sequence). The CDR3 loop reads CASSQTGNEQYF. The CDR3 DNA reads TGTGCCAGTAGCCAAACAGGGAACGAGCAGTACTTC.

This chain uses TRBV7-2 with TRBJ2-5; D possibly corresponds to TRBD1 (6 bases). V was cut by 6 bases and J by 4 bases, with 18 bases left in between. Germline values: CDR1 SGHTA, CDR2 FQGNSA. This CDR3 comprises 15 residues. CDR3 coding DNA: TGTGCCAGCAGTCAACAGGCAGGGGAGTTAGAGACCCAGTACTTC. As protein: CASSQQAGELETQYF.

The CDR3 bases are TGTGCCAGCAGTCTCACGGGACTAGGATTAGATACGCAGTATTTT. Amino acid sequence: CASSLTGLGLDTQYF. V and J are TRBV3-1 (or the pseudogene TRBV3-2) and TRBJ2-3; 8 bases align to TRBD2. CDR1 LGHDT and CDR2 YNNKEL come from the germline V gene (reference sequence). The J segment lost 5 bases and the V segment lost 6 bases, leaving 10 bases of the junction unmatched. CDR3 length: 15 residues.

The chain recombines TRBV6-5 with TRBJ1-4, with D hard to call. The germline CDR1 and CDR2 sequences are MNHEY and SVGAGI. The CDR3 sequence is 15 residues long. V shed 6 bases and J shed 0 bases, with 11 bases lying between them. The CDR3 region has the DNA TGTGCCAGCAGCCGCCTAGGTGCAACTAATGAAAAACTGTTTTTT. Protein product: CASSRLGATNEKLFF.

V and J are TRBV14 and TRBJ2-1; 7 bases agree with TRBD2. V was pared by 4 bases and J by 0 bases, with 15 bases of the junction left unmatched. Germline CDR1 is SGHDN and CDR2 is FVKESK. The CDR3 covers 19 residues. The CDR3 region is CASSLTGASGWSSYNEQFF. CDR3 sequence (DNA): TGTGCCAGCAGCCTGACCGGGGCTAGCGGATGGAGCTCCTACAATGAGCAGTTCTTC.